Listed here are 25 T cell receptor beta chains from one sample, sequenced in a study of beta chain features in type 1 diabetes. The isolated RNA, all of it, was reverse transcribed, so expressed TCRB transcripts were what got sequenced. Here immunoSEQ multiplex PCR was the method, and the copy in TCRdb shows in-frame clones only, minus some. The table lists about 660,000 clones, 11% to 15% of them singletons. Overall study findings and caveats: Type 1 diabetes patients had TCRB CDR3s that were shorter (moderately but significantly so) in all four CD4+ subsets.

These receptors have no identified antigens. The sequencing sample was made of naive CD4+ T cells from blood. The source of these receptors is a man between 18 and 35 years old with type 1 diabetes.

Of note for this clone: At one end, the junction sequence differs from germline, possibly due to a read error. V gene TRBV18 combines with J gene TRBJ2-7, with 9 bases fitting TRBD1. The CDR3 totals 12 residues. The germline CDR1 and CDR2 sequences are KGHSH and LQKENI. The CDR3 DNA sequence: TGTGCCAGCTCCTCAACCAGGGACAGGGAGCACTTC. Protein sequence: CASSSTRDREHF.

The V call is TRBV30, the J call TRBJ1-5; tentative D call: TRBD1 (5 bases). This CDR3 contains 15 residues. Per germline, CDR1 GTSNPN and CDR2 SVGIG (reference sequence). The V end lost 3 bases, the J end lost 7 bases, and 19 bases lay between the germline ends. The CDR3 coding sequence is TGTGCCTGGAGCGCCTACCAACTTGGGGGGCAGCCCCAGCATTTT. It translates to CAWSAYQLGGQPQHF.

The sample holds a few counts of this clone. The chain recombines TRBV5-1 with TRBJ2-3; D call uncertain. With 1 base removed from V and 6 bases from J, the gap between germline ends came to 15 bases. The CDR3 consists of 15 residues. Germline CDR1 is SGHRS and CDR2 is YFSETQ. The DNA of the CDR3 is TGCGCCAGCAGCTTGAGGCCAGACCGGGCGGATACGCAGTATTTT. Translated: CASSLRPDRADTQYF. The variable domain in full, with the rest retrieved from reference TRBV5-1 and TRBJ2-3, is KAGVTQTPRYLIKTRGQQVTLSCSPISGHRSVSWYQQTPGQGLQFLFEYFSETQRNKGNFPGRFSGRQFSNSRSEMNVSTLELGDSALYLCASSLRPDRADTQYFGPGTRLTVL.

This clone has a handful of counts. CDR3: CASSPRQENSPLHF. DNA of the CDR3: TGTGCCAGCAGCCCCCGACAGGAGAACTCACCCCTCCACTTT. The J gene is TRBJ1-6, the V gene TRBV7-9; TRBD1 is a possible D gene (6 bases). V was clipped by 5 bases and J by 10 bases, with 15 bases between them. Germline CDR1 reads SEHNR; CDR2 reads FQNEAQ (reference sequence). The length of the CDR3 is 14 residues.

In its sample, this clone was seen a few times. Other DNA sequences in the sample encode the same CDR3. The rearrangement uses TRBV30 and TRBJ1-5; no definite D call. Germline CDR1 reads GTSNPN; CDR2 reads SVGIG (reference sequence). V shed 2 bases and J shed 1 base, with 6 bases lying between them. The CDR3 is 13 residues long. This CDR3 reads CAWSTDSNQPQHF. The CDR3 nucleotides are TGTGCCTGGAGTACTGACAGCAATCAGCCCCAGCATTTT.

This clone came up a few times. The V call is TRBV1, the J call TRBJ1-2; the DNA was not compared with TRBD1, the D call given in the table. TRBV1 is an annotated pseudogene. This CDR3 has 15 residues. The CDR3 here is CTSSQAADGGRRYTF. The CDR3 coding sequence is TGCACCAGCAGCCAAGCAGCCGATGGGGGCAGGCGCTACACCTTC.

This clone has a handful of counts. The CDR3 loop reads CSVRQYNEQFF. DNA for the CDR3: TGCAGCGTTAGACAGTACAATGAGCAGTTCTTC. The chain employs TRBV29-1 and TRBJ2-1; D is perhaps TRBD1 (5 bases). The CDR3 sequence is 11 residues long. Germline V gene lookup returns CDR1 SQVTM and CDR2 ANQGSEA. V shed 5 bases and J shed 4 bases, with 6 bases lying between them.

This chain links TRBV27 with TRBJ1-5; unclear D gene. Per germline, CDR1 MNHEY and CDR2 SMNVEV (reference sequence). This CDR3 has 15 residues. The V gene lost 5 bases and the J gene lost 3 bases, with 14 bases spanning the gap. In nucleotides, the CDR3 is TGTGCCAGCAGTATGGAGCTTAGGCCCAATCAGCCCCAGCATTTT. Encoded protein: CASSMELRPNQPQHF.

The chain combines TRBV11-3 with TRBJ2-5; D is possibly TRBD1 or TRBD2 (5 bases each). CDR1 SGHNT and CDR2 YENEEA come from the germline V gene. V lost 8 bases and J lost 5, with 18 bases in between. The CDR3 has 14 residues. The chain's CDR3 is CASGLARGVETQYF. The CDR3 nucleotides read TGTGCCAGCGGCCTAGCTAGGGGCGTGGAGACCCAGTACTTC.

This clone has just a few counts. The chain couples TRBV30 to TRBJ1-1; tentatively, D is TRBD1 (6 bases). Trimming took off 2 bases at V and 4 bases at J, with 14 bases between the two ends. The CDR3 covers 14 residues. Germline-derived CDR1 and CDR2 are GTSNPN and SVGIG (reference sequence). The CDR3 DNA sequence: TGTGCCTGGAGTATCAGGGGTTGGGGCACTGAAGCTTTCTTT. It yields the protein CAWSIRGWGTEAFF.

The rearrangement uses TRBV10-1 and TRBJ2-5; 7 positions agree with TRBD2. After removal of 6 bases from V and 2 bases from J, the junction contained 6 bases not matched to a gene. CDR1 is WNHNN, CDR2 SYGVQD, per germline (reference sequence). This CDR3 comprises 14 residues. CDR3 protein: CASSLERGQETQYF. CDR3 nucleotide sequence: TGCGCCAGCAGCCTAGAGCGGGGTCAAGAGACCCAGTACTTC.

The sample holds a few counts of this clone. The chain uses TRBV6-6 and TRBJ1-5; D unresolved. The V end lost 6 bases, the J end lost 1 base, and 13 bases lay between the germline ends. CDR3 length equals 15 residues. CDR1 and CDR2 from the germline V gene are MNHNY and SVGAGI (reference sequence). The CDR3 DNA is TGTGCCAGCAGGGAGGGAGGTCAGAGCAATCAGCCCCAGCATTTT. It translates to CASREGGQSNQPQHF.

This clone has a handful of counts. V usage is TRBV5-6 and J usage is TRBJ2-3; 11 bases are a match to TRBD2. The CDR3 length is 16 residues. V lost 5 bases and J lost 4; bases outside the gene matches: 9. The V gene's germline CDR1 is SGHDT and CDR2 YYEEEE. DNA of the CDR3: TGTGCCAGCAGTCGGCTAGCGGGGGGCCTGGCAGATACGCAGTATTTT. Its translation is CASSRLAGGLADTQYF.

The CDR3 DNA is TGCGCCAGCAGCGTTCCGGGCCCGGTGGGATCCTACGAGCAGTACTTC. As protein: CASSVPGPVGSYEQYF. The J gene is TRBJ2-7, the V gene TRBV5-1; D is ambiguous. Germline CDR1 and CDR2: SGHRS and YFSETQ. Trimming pared 4 bases from V and 1 base from J, leaving 18 bases between. The CDR3 is 16 residues long. The full variable domain, completed using reference TRBV5-1 and TRBJ2-7, is KAGVTQTPRYLIKTRGQQVTLSCSPISGHRSVSWYQQTPGQGLQFLFEYFSETQRNKGNFPGRFSGRQFSNSRSEMNVSTLELGDSALYLCASSVPGPVGSYEQYFGPGTRLTVT.

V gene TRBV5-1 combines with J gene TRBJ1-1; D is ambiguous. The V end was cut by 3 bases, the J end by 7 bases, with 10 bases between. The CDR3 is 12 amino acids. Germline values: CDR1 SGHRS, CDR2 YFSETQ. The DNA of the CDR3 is TGCGCCAGCAGCTCCTCCGATGGTGAAGCTTTCTTT. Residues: CASSSSDGEAFF. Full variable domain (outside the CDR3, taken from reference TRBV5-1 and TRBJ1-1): KAGVTQTPRYLIKTRGQQVTLSCSPISGHRSVSWYQQTPGQGLQFLFEYFSETQRNKGNFPGRFSGRQFSNSRSEMNVSTLELGDSALYLCASSSSDGEAFFGQGTRLTVV.

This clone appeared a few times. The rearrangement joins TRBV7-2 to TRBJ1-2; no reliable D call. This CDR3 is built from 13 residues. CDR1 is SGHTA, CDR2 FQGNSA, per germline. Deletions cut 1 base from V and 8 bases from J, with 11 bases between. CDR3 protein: CASSLVEGLGYTF. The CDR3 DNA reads TGTGCCAGCAGCTTAGTCGAGGGTCTGGGCTACACCTTC.

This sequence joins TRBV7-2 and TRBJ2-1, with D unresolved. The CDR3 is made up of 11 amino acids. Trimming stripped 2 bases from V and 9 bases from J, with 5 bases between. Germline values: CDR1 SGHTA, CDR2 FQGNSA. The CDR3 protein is CASSLFGEQFF. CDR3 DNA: TGTGCCAGCAGCTTATTTGGTGAGCAGTTCTTC.

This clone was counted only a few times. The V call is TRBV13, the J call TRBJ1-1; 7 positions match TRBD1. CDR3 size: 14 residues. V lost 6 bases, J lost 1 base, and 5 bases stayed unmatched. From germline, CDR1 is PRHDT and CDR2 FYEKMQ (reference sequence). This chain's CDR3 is CASSRQGTNTEAFF. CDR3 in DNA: TGTGCCAGCAGTCGACAGGGAACGAACACTGAAGCTTTCTTT.

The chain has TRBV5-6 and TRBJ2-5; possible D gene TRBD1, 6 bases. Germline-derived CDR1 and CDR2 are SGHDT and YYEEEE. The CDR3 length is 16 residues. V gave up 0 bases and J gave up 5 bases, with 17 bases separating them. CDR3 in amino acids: CASSLARGRGRETQYF. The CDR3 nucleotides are TGTGCCAGCAGCTTGGCCAGAGGCAGGGGTAGGGAGACCCAGTACTTC. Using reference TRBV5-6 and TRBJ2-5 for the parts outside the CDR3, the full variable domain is DAGVTQSPTHLIKTRGQQVTLRCSPKSGHDTVSWYQQALGQGPQFIFQYYEEEERQRGNFPDRFSGHQFPNYSSELNVNALLLGDSALYLCASSLARGRGRETQYFGPGTRLLVL.

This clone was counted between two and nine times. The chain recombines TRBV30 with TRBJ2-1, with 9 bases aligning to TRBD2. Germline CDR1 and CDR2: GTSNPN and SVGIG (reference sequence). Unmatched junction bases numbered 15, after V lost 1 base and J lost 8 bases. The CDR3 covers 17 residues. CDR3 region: CAWSELSVAGAPHEQFF. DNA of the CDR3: TGTGCCTGGAGTGAGTTATCGGTAGCGGGAGCCCCCCATGAGCAGTTCTTC.

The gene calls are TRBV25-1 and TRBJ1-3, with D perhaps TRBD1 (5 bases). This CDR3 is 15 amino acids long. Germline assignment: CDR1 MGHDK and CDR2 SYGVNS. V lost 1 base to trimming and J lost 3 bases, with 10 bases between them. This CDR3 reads CASSESGRVGNTIYF. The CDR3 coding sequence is TGTGCCAGCAGTGAATCCGGCAGGGTTGGAAACACCATATATTTT.

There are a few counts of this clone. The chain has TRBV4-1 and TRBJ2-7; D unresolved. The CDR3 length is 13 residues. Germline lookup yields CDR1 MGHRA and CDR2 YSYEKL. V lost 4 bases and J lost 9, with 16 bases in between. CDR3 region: CASSLLQGEVQYF. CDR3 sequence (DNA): TGCGCCAGCAGCCTCCTACAAGGAGAAGTGCAGTACTTC.

In DNA, the CDR3 is TGCGCCAGCAGCCAAGATCCCGGGGGGTTTAACTACAATGAGCAGTTCTTC. It codes for CASSQDPGGFNYNEQFF. The chain combines TRBV4-3 with TRBJ2-1; 7 bases align to TRBD2. This CDR3 contains 17 residues. The V gene's germline CDR1 is LGHNA and CDR2 YSLEER. The V gene end was trimmed by 0 bases and the J gene end by 3 bases; junction bases not matched to a gene: 8.

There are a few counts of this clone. CDR3 sequence reads: CASSLGAVKETQYF. In nucleotides, the CDR3 is TGTGCCAGCAGCCTAGGGGCTGTAAAAGAGACCCAGTACTTC. V usage is TRBV7-3 and J usage is TRBJ2-5; D may be TRBD1 (5 bases). The V end lost 5 bases, the J end lost 3 bases, and 13 bases lay between the germline ends. The CDR3 is 14 residues long. CDR1 and CDR2 (germline): SGHTA, FQGTGA.

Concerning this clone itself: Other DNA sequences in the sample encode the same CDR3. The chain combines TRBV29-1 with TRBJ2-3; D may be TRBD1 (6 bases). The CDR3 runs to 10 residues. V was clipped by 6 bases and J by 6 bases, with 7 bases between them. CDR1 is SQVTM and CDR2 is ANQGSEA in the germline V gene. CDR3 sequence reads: CSVGADTQYF. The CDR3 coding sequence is TGCAGCGTGGGGGCCGATACGCAGTATTTT.